This T cell receptor beta chain appears in the sequencing data of a study of T cell changes during pregnancy in multiple sclerosis. The CDR3 spans 16 residues. Per the germline V gene, CDR1 is SGHNT and CDR2 is YENEEA. With 1 base clipped from V and 1 base from J, the junction kept 4 bases outside the gene matches. Profiled with immunoSEQ multiplex PCR; TCRdb holds only in-frame clones, not every one. This sample has 30,000 to 50,000 clones, with about 90% found just once. This clonotype was obtained from a female donor in good health, enrolled as a control in a pregnancy study. The sample consisted of CD4+ T cells from peripheral blood mononuclear cells, taken in the third trimester of pregnancy. The rearrangement joins TRBV11-3 to TRBJ2-1; the match to TRBD2 covers 7 bases. The CDR3, as DNA: TGTGCCAGCAGCTTAGTGTGGGGGGGATCCTACAATGAGCAGTTCTTC. It specifies CASSLVWGGSYNEQFF. The entire variable domain, with the rest obtained from reference TRBV11-3 and TRBJ2-1, is as follows: EAGVVQSPRYKIIEKKQPVAFWCNPISGHNTLYWYLQNLGQGPELLIRYENEEAVDDSQLPKDRFSAERLKGVDSTLKIQPAELGDSAVYLCASSLVWGGSYNEQFFGPGTRLTVL.